The clone carrying this T cell receptor (beta chain) showed up just a few times. Its antigen is still unknown. CDR3 length: 15 residues. V lost 6 bases and J lost 1, with 15 bases in between. The sample comes from a study of beta chain features in type 1 diabetes. Expressed TCRB transcripts were sequenced because the isolated RNA had all been reverse transcribed beforehand. Produced via immunoSEQ multiplex PCR; TCRdb's table is partial and in-frame only. The top ten hold just under 0.04% of the sample, which has about 660,000 clones, more than 13% seen once. Study results and caveats: TCRB CDR3s were moderately but significantly shorter in Type 1 diabetes patients in all four CD4+ subsets. Reduced insertions and increased deletions marked VDJ junctions in type 1 diabetes patients.

The gene calls are TRBV23-1 and TRBJ2-5, with D possibly being TRBD1 (5 bases). TRBV23-1 is an open reading frame, and its role is uncertain. Sequencing was performed on naive CD4+ T cells from blood. This receptor was obtained from a man between 18 and 29 years old with type 1 diabetes. The CDR3 nucleotides are TGCGCCAGCAGACCCTACGGACAACGCCAAGAGACCCAGTACTTC. It encodes CASRPYGQRQETQYF.